These T cell receptor beta chains were read from a single sample in a study of radiation and T cells in renal cell carcinoma. Produced via immunoSEQ multiplex PCR; TCRdb's table is partial and in-frame only. The repertoire has 130,000 or so clones, roughly 88% of them found once; the top ten carry about 12%. The sample in question was blood, obtained from a patient whose treatment included radiotherapy and nephrectomy. Receptors were obtained from a woman aged 45-59 years with renal cell carcinoma. The CDR3 runs from the conserved cysteine through the conserved F or W. A D gene is named only where the DNA matches it firmly.

v_gene	j_gene	d_gene	CDR3aa	CDR3nt
TRBV30	TRBJ2-4	NA	CAGQVGTKNIQYF	TGTGCCGGGCAAGTGGGAACCAAAAACATTCAGTACTTC
TRBV5-4	TRBJ1-1	NA	CASSVDWGVMNTEAFF	TGTGCCAGCAGCGTCGACTGGGGGGTCATGAACACTGAAGCTTTCTTT
TRBV5-6	TRBJ1-1	NA	CASSLDKNKDGSEAFF	TGTGCCAGCAGCTTGGACAAAAATAAAGATGGTTCTGAAGCTTTCTTT
TRBV10-1	TRBJ2-3	NA	CASSEGFSDTQYF	TGCGCCAGCAGTGAAGGCTTCTCAGATACGCAGTATTTT
TRBV7-3	TRBJ1-1	TRBD1	CASGPGTGSEAFF	TGTGCCAGCGGCCCCGGGACAGGGAGTGAAGCTTTCTTT
TRBV4-2	TRBJ2-5	TRBD1	CASSRDRVQETQYF	TGTGCCAGCAGCCGGGACAGGGTCCAAGAGACCCAGTACTTC
TRBV6-1	TRBJ2-2	NA	CASTDRGGTGELFF	TGTGCCAGCACCGACAGGGGAGGGACCGGGGAGCTGTTTTTT
TRBV15	TRBJ2-7	NA	CATSRDPQGSYEQYF	TGTGCCACCAGCAGAGATCCGCAGGGATCCTACGAGCAGTACTTC
TRBV9	TRBJ2-7	NA	CASGSVSYEQYF	TGTGCCAGCGGGTCAGTCTCCTACGAGCAGTACTTC
TRBV9	TRBJ2-7	TRBD1	CASSVSTGYSYEQYF	TGTGCCAGCAGCGTATCGACAGGGTACTCCTACGAGCAGTACTTC
TRBV4-2	TRBJ1-4	TRBD1	CASSQTGTDNEKLFF	TGTGCCAGCAGCCAAACCGGGACAGATAATGAAAAACTGTTTTTT
TRBV9	TRBJ2-1	NA	CASSVWPLRGSYNEQFF	TGTGCCAGCAGCGTATGGCCTCTCAGGGGCTCCTACAATGAGCAGTTCTTC